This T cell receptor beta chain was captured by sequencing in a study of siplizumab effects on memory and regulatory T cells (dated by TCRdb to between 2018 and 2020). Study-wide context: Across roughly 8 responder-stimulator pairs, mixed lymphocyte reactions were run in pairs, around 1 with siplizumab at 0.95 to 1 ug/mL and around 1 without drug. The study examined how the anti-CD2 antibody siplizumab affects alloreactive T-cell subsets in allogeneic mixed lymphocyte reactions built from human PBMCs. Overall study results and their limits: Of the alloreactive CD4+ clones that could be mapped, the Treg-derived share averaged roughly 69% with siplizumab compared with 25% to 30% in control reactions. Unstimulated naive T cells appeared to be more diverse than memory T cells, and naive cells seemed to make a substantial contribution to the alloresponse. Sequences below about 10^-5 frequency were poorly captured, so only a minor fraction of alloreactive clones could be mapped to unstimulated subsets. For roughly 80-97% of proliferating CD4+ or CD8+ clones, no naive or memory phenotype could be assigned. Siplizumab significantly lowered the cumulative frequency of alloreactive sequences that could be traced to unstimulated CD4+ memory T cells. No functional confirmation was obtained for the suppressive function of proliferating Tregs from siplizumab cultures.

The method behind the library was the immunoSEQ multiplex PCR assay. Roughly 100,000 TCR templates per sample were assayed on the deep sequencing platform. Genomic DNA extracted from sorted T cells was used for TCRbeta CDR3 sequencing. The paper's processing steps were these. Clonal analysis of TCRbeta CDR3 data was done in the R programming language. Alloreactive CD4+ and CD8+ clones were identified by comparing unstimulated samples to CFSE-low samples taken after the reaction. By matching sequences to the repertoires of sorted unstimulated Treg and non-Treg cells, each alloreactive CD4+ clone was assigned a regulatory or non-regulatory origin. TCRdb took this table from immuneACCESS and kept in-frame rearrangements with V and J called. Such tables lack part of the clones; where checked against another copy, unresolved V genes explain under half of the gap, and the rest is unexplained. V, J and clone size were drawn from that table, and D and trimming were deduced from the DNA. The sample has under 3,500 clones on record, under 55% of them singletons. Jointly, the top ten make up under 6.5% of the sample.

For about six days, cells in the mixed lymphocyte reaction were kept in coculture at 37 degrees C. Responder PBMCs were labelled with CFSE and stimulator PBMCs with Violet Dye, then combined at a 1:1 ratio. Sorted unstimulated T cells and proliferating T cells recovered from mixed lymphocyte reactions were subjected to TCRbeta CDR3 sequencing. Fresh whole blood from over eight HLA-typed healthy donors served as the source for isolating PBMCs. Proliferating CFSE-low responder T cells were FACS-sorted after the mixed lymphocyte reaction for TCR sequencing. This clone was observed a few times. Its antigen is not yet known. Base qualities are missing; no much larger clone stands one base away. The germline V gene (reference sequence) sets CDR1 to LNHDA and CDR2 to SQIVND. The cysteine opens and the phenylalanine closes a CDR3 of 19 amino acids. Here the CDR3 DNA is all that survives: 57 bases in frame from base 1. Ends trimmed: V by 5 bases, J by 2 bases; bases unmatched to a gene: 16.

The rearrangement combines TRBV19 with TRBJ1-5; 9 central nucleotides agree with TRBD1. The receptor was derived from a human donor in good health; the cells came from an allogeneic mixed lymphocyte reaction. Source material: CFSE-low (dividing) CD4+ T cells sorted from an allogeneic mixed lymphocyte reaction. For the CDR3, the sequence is CASSPSGTGMTLGNQPQHF. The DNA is TGTGCCAGTAGTCCCTCCGGGACAGGGATGACCCTAGGCAATCAGCCCCAGCATTTT.